The clone carrying this TCR beta chain occurred a few times. These data are taken from a study of blood T cell repertoires in COVID-19. Germline V gives CDR1 KGHSH, CDR2 LQKENI. V lost 0 bases to trimming and J lost 10 bases, with 12 bases between them. The CDR3 contains 14 residues. TCRdb keeps only in-frame clones here, not all; method: immunoSEQ multiplex PCR. The repertoire holds 150,000 to 200,000 clones, roughly 80% seen once, with roughly 14% in the top ten. The sample taken for sequencing was peripheral blood. V gene TRBV18 combines with J gene TRBJ1-4, with a weak D call TRBD1 (5 bases). The TCR was taken from a man aged 50-59 years who had recovered from COVID-19. The CDR3 loop is CASSPPSTGGKLFF. The CDR3 DNA reads as TGTGCCAGCTCACCACCTAGTACAGGTGGAAAACTGTTTTTT. Together with reference TRBV18 and TRBJ1-4, the CDR3 gives the full variable domain: NAGVMQNPRHLVRRRGQEARLRCSPMKGHSHVYWYRQLPEEGLKFMVYLQKENIIDESGMPKERFSAEFPKEGPSILRIQQVVRGDSAAYFCASSPPSTGGKLFFGSGTQLSVL.